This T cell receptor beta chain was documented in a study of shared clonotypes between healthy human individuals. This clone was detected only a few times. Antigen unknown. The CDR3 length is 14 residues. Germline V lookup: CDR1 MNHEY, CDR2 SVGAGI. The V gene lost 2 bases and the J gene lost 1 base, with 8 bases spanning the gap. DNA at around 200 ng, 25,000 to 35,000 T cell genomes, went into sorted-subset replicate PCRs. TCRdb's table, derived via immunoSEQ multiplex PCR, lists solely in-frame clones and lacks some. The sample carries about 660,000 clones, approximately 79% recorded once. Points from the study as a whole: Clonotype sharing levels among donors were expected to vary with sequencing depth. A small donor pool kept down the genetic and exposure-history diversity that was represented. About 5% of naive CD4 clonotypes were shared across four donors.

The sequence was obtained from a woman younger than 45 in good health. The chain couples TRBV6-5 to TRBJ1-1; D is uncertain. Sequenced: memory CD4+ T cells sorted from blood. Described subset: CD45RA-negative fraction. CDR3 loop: CASSYGKGNTEAFF. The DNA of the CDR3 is TGTGCCAGCAGTTACGGTAAAGGGAACACTGAAGCTTTCTTT.